The table lists the clone carrying this T cell receptor (beta chain) with a few counts. This sample was included in a study of beta chain features in type 1 diabetes. CDR3 length equals 14 residues. Deletions cut 4 bases from V and 9 bases from J, with 20 bases between. Germline CDR1 is SGHRS and CDR2 is YFSETQ. The study reverse transcribed the entire isolated RNA, so it sequenced expressed TCRB transcripts. This table comes from immunoSEQ multiplex PCR, and its TCRdb copy is limited to in-frame clones, with some not included. In the table there are 200,000 to 250,000 clones, about 9.3% of which are singletons. A single heparinised draw of around 0.11 L on average was taken per donor.

The sample was naive CD4+ T cells from blood. The chain combines TRBV5-1 with TRBJ2-7, with D hard to call. The TCR was taken from a woman under 30 in good health. CDR3 amino acids: CASSLTNLGAAQYF. The CDR3 region has the DNA TGCGCCAGCAGCCTAACAAACTTGGGCGCAGCGCAGTACTTC.